This TCR beta chain was sequenced in a study of cytotoxic CD8 clonotypes in ibrutinib-treated CLL. Study-level background: Mean per-sample yields comprised about 250,000 productive templates and fewer than 95,000 productive rearrangements.

Per the germline V gene, CDR1 is SGHTS and CDR2 is YDEGEE. The CDR3 has 12 amino acids. V dropped 9 bases and J dropped 0 bases, with 9 bases sitting between them. Data came from immunoSEQ multiplex PCR; TCRdb stores just in-frame clones and leaves some out. The sample gives over 65,000 clones, 70% to 80% of which show up once; 4.8% is in the top ten. The sample was PBMCs, taken after 12 months of ibrutinib treatment. V gene TRBV5-8 combines with J gene TRBJ2-5; no clear D. This clonotype was sampled from a human donor with chronic lymphocytic leukemia. CDR3 DNA sequence: TGTGCCACCACCCTGAACCAAGAGACCCAGTACTTC. Translating it yields CATTLNQETQYF. Full variable domain (outside the CDR3, taken from reference TRBV5-8 and TRBJ2-5): EAGVTQSPTHLIKTRGQQATLRCSPISGHTSVYWYQQALGLGLQFLLWYDEGEERNRGNFPPRFSGRQFPNYSSELNVNALELEDSALYLCATTLNQETQYFGPGTRLLVL.